The source of this T cell receptor (beta chain) is a study of shared clonotypes between healthy human individuals. The CDR3 spans 15 residues. The V segment lost 5 bases and the J segment 0 bases; nucleotides outside the gene matches: 1. Germline V gives CDR1 SGHTA, CDR2 FQGNSA. Findings of the study overall: Memory subsets had estimated richness that was generally smaller than that of naive subsets. Generation probabilities of non-shared clonotypes were lower (relative to those shared by all four donors).

As for this clone: Its antigen is not known.

TCRdb's copy holds only in-frame clones and misses some; the assay was immunoSEQ multiplex PCR. The table has fewer than 3 million clones, 80% to 95% seen once. The sample consisted of naive CD4+ T cells from PBMCs. Subset here: CD45RA+ positively selected. The sequence derives from a man younger than 35 in good health. Some clones in this sample may be carry-over from other donors' samples. This chain joins TRBV7-2 and TRBJ1-3, with 10 bases lining up with TRBD1. CDR3: CASSRDRGSGNTIYF. CDR3 bases: TGTGCCAGCAGCCGGGACAGGGGCTCTGGAAACACCATATATTTT.